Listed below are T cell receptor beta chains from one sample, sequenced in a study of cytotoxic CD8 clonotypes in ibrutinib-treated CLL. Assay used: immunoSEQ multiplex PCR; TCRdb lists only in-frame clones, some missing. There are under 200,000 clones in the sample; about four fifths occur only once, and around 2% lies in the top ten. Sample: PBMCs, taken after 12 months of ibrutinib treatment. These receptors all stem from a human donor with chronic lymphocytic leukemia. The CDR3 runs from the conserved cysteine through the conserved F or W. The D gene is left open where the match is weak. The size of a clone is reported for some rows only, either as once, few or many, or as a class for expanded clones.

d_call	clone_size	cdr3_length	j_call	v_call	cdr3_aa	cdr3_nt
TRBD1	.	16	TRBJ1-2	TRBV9	CASSVGDRDLNYGYTF	TGTGCCAGCAGCGTAGGGGACAGGGATCTTAACTATGGCTACACCTTC
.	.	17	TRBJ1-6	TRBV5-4	CASSSTSLGSYNSPLHF	TGTGCCAGCAGCTCTACCTCACTGGGCTCCTATAATTCACCCCTCCACTTT
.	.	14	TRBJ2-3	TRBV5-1	CASTGGYRADTQYF	TGCGCCAGCACAGGAGGATACAGGGCCGATACGCAGTATTTT
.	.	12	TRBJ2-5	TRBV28	CASYTGQETQYF	TGTGCCAGCTATACAGGTCAAGAGACCCAGTACTTC
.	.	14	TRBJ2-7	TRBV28	CASTTPQSSYEQYF	TGTGCCAGCACCACTCCACAGAGCTCCTACGAGCAGTACTTC
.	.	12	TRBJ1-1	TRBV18	CASSRPNTEAFF	TGTGCCAGCTCACGGCCGAACACTGAAGCTTTCTTT
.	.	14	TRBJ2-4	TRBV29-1	CSVVRDLAKNIQYF	TGCAGCGTTGTCCGCGACTTAGCCAAAAACATTCAGTACTTC
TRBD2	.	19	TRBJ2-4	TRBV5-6	CASSLGGLAGMVTKNIQYF	TGTGCCAGCAGCTTGGGGGGACTAGCGGGCATGGTAACCAAAAACATTCAGTACTTC
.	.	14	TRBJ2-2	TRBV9	CASSVDPSHGELFF	TGTGCCAGCAGCGTAGACCCTAGTCATGGAGAGCTGTTTTTT
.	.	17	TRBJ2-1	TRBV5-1	CASSLLTRPTSGNEQFF	TGCGCCAGCAGCTTGTTGACTAGGCCCACTTCGGGGAATGAGCAGTTCTTC
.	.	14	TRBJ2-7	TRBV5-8	CASSLMSTLGEQYF	TGTGCCAGCAGCTTGATGAGTACGCTGGGGGAGCAGTACTTC
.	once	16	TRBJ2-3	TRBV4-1	CASSQAPRGTVDTQYF	TGCGCCAGCAGCCAAGCCCCGAGGGGGACGGTAGATACGCAGTATTTT
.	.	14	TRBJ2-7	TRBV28	CASSLTLRVYEQYF	TGTGCCAGCAGTTTAACCCTGAGGGTTTACGAGCAGTACTTC
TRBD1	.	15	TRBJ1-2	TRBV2	CASSTIDRGPGGYTF	TGTGCCAGCAGTACGATAGACAGGGGGCCAGGAGGCTACACCTTC
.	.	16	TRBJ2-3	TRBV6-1	CASSELNRARTDTQYF	TGTGCCAGCAGTGAATTGAACAGGGCTCGGACAGATACGCAGTATTTT
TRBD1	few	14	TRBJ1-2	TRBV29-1	CSALPLTGSGGYTF	TGCAGCGCCTTGCCCTTGACAGGGTCGGGCGGCTACACCTTC
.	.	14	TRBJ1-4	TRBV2	CASKVQGINEKLFF	TGTGCCAGCAAAGTTCAGGGGATTAATGAAAAACTGTTTTTT
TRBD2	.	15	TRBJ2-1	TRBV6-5	CASSYGGRGYNEQFF	TGTGCCAGCAGTTACGGCGGGAGAGGGTACAATGAGCAGTTCTTC
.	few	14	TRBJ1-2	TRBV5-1	CASSLAGDTYGYTF	TGCGCCAGCAGTTTGGCAGGGGACACCTATGGCTACACCTTC
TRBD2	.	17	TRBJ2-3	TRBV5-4	CASKPTGGSIYTDTQYF	TGTGCCAGCAAACCCACCGGGGGGAGTATCTACACAGATACGCAGTATTTT
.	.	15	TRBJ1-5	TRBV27	CASSPGTYMGQPQHF	TGTGCCAGCAGCCCCGGGACCTATATGGGTCAGCCCCAGCATTTT
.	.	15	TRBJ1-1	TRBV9	CASSRPGGRETEAFF	TGTGCCAGCAGCCGCCCGGGGGGTAGGGAGACTGAAGCTTTCTTT
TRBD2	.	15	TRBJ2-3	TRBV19	CASSTGGGGTDTQYF	TGTGCCAGTAGTACTGGCGGGGGGGGCACAGATACGCAGTATTTT
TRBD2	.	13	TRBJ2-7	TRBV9	CASSVSGEYEQYF	TGTGCCAGCAGCGTAAGCGGGGAGTACGAGCAGTACTTC
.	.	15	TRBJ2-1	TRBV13	CASSLMEGTYNEQFF	TGTGCCAGCAGCTTAATGGAGGGGACCTACAATGAGCAGTTCTTC
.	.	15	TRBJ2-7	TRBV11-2	CASSQGTLLDHEQYF	TGTGCCAGCAGCCAAGGGACACTCCTGGACCACGAGCAGTACTTC
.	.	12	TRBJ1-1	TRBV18	CASSPPRGEAFF	TGTGCCAGCTCACCACCGAGGGGCGAAGCTTTCTTT
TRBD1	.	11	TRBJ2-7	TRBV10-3	CAISTGEEQYF	TGTGCCATTTCGACAGGGGAGGAGCAGTACTTC
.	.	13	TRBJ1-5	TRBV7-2	CASSRQGRQPQHF	TGTGCCAGCAGCCGTCAAGGCCGACAGCCCCAGCATTTT
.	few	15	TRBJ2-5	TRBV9	CASSVVTGLSETQYF	TGTGCCAGCAGCGTAGTGACGGGACTCTCGGAGACCCAGTACTTC
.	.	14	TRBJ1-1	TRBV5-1	CASSLEPGSTEAFF	TGCGCCAGCAGCTTGGAGCCGGGGAGCACTGAAGCTTTCTTT
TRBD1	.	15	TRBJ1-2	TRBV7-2	CASSLLGTVNYGYTF	TGTGCCAGCAGCCTTTTAGGGACAGTTAACTATGGCTACACCTTC
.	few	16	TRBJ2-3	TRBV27	CASSLRGIGGTDTQYF	TGTGCCAGCAGTTTAAGAGGGATCGGGGGCACAGATACGCAGTATTTT